The source of this T cell receptor beta chain is a study of response to subunit inactivated influenza vaccine. This clonotype was picked up a small number of times. Its matching antigen is unknown. V gave up 4 bases and J gave up 4 bases; unmatched junction bases: 7. The CDR3 covers 14 residues. CDR1 SGHRS and CDR2 YFSETQ come from the germline V gene. TCRdb re-derived calls from the RT-PCR reads in MiXCR, one entry per CDR3 protein. The table has some 540,000 distinct CDR3 sequences, 20% to 25% seen once; the top ten hold about 3%. Study findings and constraints: The authors proposed limited new T cell recruitment per seasonal influenza vaccination.

The same specimen was also included in a second study, on T cells expressing NK-cell markers. That paper adds: With UMIs, 5'RACE template switching was used to make TCR beta cDNA. Beta-chain profiling covered CD3+CD56+NKG2C+, CD3+CD56+NKG2C- and CD3+CD56-NKG2C+ sorted subsets. A range of about 1.0-8% of CD8+ T cells consisted of dominant NKG2C+ clonotypes in a handful of donors.

This TCR derives from a man aged 45-60 years who received an inactivated influenza vaccine. Sequenced here: CD4+ T cells sorted from PBMCs, sampled roughly 12 days after vaccination. This chain joins TRBV5-1 and TRBJ2-5; 7 nucleotides match TRBD1. The CDR3 protein is CASSRDRVGETQYF. CDR3 bases: TGCGCCAGCAGCCGAGACAGGGTAGGAGAGACCCAGTACTTC.